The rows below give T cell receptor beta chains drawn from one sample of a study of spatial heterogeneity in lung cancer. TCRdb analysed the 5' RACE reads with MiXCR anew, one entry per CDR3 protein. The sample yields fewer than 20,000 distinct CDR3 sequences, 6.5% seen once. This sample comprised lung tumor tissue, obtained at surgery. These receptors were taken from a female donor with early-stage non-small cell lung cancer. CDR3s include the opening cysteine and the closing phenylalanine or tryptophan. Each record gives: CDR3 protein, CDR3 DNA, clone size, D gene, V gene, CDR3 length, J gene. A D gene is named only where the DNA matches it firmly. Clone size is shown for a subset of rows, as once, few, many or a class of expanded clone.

CDR3aa: CASSLAGMNTEAFF
CDR3nt: TGTGCCAGCAGCCTAGCGGGGATGAACACTGAAGCTTTCTTT
abundance: medium-sized
d_gene: NA
v_gene: TRBV14
len: 14
j_gene: TRBJ1-1

CDR3aa: CASRRDRHLNTEAFF
CDR3nt: TGTGCCAGCAGGCGGGACAGACACTTGAACACTGAAGCTTTCTTT
abundance: many
d_gene: TRBD1
v_gene: TRBV2
len: 15
j_gene: TRBJ1-1

CDR3aa: CASSLALPRTGSPLHF
CDR3nt: TGTGCCAGCAGTTTAGCCCTACCTAGGACAGGATCACCCCTCCACTTT
abundance: many
d_gene: TRBD1
v_gene: TRBV12-3/TRBV12-4
len: 16
j_gene: TRBJ1-6

CDR3aa: CSANRGSTDTQYF
CDR3nt: TGCAGTGCAAACAGGGGAAGCACAGATACGCAGTATTTT
abundance: many
d_gene: TRBD1
v_gene: TRBV20-1
len: 13
j_gene: TRBJ2-3

CDR3aa: CASSQESGRRSKNIQYF
CDR3nt: TGTGCCAGCAGCCAAGAAAGCGGGAGGCGGTCCAAAAACATTCAGTACTTC
abundance: many
d_gene: TRBD2
v_gene: TRBV7-2
len: 17
j_gene: TRBJ2-4

CDR3aa: CASSSRGTGPDTQYF
CDR3nt: TGTGCCAGCAGCTCAAGAGGGACAGGGCCCGATACGCAGTATTTT
abundance: NA
d_gene: TRBD1
v_gene: TRBV7-9
len: 15
j_gene: TRBJ2-3

CDR3aa: CASTRTANTGELFF
CDR3nt: TGTGCCAGCACTCGGACAGCAAACACCGGGGAGCTGTTTTTT
abundance: many
d_gene: NA
v_gene: TRBV9
len: 14
j_gene: TRBJ2-2

CDR3aa: CAISRQGARTEAFF
CDR3nt: TGTGCCATCAGCAGACAGGGGGCGAGGACTGAAGCTTTCTTT
abundance: medium-sized
d_gene: TRBD1
v_gene: TRBV10-3
len: 14
j_gene: TRBJ1-1

CDR3aa: CASSQEPGGTQYF
CDR3nt: TGCGCCAGCAGCCAAGAGCCCGGGGGGACCCAGTACTTC
abundance: many
d_gene: NA
v_gene: TRBV4-3
len: 13
j_gene: TRBJ2-5

CDR3aa: CATSDYGRTNTEAFF
CDR3nt: TGTGCCACCAGTGACTATGGACGGACGAACACTGAAGCTTTCTTT
abundance: many
d_gene: NA
v_gene: TRBV24-1
len: 15
j_gene: TRBJ1-1